This is a list of T cell receptor beta chains from one sample in a study of CD4 T cells in relation to SARS-CoV-2 and coronaviruses. This table comes from immunoSEQ multiplex PCR, and its TCRdb copy is limited to in-frame clones, with some not included. This table has tens of thousands of clones, 60% to 85% appearing once. The antigens of these receptors remain unknown. Sequenced material: CD4+ T cells from PBMCs, cultured in vitro. The receptors here all came from a human donor in good health. CDR3s include the opening cysteine and the closing phenylalanine or tryptophan. D genes are given only for firm matches. The listing skips clone size in some rows; elsewhere it reads once, few, many or a size class.

V	J	size	D	CDR3	DNA
TRBV28	TRBJ2-7	few	NA	CASSLARDEQYF	TGTGCCAGCAGTTTAGCTAGGGACGAGCAGTACTTC
TRBV6-4	TRBJ2-3	NA	TRBD1	CASSPNLFSGTGVTDTQYF	TGTGCCAGCAGTCCCAACCTCTTTTCCGGGACAGGAGTCACAGATACGCAGTATTTT
TRBV28	TRBJ1-2	NA	NA	CASSLNYGYTF	TGTGCCAGCAGTTTAAACTATGGCTACACCTTC
TRBV25-1	TRBJ1-1	NA	TRBD1	CASNDRGGTEAFF	TGTGCCAGCAACGACAGGGGAGGGACTGAAGCTTTCTTT
TRBV6-2/TRBV6-3	TRBJ1-6	NA	NA	CASSFLPGRYNSPLHF	TGTGCCAGCAGTTTCCTCCCGGGACGATATAATTCACCCCTCCACTTT
TRBV6-1	TRBJ2-5	few	NA	CASSEWKTQYF	TGTGCCAGCAGTGAATGGAAGACCCAGTACTTC
TRBV20-1	TRBJ1-1	NA	NA	CSAGQNTEAFF	TGCAGTGCTGGACAGAACACTGAAGCTTTCTTT
TRBV5-8	TRBJ1-6	NA	TRBD1	CASSYSDRGGHSPLHF	TGTGCCAGCAGCTATTCCGACAGGGGCGGGCATTCACCCCTCCACTTT
TRBV6-5	TRBJ2-7	NA	TRBD2	CASSYSRGGLSYEQYF	TGTGCCAGCAGTTATAGCCGGGGGGGCCTGTCCTACGAGCAGTACTTC
TRBV7-2	TRBJ1-5	NA	NA	CASSLGTPGREPQHF	TGTGCCAGCAGCTTAGGGACGCCCGGAAGAGAGCCCCAGCATTTT
TRBV5-1	TRBJ2-7	NA	NA	CASSLPASGRSSYEQYF	TGCGCCAGCAGCTTACCGGCCTCGGGCAGAAGCTCCTACGAGCAGTACTTC